This TCR beta chain was sequenced for a study of spatial heterogeneity in lung cancer. For the study at large: Each distinct TCR and UMI combination averaged more than ten appearances in raw reads.

Time point in this sample: sample taken at primary tumor resection. In each case, whole RNA from tumor, nontumor lung or frozen PBMC was sequenced unsorted. Patients with untreated early-stage non-small cell lung cancer, numbering more than 55, were the donors. The CDR3 loop spans 14 amino acids. From germline, CDR1 is MNHEY and CDR2 SVGEGT. The V end was cut by 7 bases, the J end by 1 base, with 13 bases between. A unique molecular identifier was carried by every single TCR cDNA molecule. One entry per CDR3 protein results from TCRdb running MiXCR on the 5' RACE reads. The sample lists 70,000 to 90,000 distinct CDR3 sequences, about 14% occurring once. Notes on the study in general: The appearance of ubiquitous expanded tumor TCRs in blood was greater at resection than follow-up.

In its sample, this clonotype was seen a few times. What it recognizes is unknown. The chain uses TRBV6-2 or TRBV6-3 and TRBJ1-1; no firm D call. The clonotype was recovered from a male donor with early-stage non-small cell lung cancer. The starting material was PBMCs, obtained at surgery. CDR3 region: CASTYSKQNTEAFF. Here the CDR3 DNA reads TGTGCCAGCACATATTCGAAACAGAACACTGAAGCTTTCTTT.